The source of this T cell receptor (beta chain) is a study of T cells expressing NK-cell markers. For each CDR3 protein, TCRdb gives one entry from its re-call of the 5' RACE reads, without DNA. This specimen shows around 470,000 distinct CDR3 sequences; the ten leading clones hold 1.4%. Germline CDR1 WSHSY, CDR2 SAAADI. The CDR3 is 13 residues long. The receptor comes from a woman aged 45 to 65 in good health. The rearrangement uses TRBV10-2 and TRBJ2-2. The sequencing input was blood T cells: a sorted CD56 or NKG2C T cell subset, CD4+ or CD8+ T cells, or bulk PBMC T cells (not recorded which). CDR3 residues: CASSGVLGRELFF.